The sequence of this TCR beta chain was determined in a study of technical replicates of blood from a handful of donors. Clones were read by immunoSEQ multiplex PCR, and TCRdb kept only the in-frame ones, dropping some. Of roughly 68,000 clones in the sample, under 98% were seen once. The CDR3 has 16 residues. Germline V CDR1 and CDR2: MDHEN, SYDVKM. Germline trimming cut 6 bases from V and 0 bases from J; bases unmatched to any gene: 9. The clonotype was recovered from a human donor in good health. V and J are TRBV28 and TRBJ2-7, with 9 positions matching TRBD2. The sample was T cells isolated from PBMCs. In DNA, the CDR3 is TGTGCCAGCAGGTTACCGAGCGGGAGGAGCTCCTACGAGCAGTACTTC. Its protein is CASRLPSGRSSYEQYF.